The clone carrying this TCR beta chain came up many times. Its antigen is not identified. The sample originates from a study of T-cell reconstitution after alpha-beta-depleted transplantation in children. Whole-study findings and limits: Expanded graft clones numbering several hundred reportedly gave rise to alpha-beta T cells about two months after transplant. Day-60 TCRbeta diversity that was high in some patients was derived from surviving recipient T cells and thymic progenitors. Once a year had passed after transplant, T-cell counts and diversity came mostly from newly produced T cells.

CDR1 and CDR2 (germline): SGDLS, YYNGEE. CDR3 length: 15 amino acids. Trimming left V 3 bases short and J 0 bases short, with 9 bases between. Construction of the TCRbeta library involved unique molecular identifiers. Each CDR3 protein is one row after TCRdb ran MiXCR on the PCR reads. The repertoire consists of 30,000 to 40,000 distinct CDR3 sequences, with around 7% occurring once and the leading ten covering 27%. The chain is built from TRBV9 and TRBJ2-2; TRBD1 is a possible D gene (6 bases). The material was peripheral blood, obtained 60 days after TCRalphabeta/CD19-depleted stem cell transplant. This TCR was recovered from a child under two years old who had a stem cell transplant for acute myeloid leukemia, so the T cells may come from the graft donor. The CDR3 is CASSAGGTNTGELFF. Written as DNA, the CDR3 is TGTGCCAGCAGCGCTGGGGGCACGAACACCGGGGAGCTGTTTTTT.